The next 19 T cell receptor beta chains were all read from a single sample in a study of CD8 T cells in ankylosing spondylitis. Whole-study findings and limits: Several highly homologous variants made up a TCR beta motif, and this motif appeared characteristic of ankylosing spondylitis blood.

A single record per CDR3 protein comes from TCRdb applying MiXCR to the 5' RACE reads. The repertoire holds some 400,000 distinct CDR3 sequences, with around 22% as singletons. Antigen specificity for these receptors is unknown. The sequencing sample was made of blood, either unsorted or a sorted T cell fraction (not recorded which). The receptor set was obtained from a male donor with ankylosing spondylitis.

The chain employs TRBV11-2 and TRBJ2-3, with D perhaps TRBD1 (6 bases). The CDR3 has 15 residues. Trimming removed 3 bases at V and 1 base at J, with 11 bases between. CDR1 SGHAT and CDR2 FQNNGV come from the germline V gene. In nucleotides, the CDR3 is TGTGCCAGCAGCTTCAGGGGCCAGGGCACAGATACGCAGTATTTT. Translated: CASSFRGQGTDTQYF.

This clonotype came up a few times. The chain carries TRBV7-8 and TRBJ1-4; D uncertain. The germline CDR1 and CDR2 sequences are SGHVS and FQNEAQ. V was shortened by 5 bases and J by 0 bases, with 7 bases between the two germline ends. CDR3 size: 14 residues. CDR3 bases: TGTGCCAGCAGCCACCCGTCAACTAATGAAAAACTGTTTTTT. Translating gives CASSHPSTNEKLFF. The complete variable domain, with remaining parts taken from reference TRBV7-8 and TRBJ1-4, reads GAGVSQSPRYKVAKRGQDVALRCDPISGHVSLFWYQQALGQGPEFLTYFQNEAQLDKSGLPSDRFFAERPEGSVSTLKIQRTQQEDSAVYLCASSHPSTNEKLFFGSGTQLSVL.

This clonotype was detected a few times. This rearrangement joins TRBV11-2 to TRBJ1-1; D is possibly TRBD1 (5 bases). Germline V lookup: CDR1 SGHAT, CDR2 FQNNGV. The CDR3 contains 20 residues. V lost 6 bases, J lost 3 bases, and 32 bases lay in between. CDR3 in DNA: TGTGCCAGCAGTTCCCTAGGGACTGACTCTTATTTGGTGTGCTACACTGAAGCTTTCTTT. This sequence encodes CASSSLGTDSYLVCYTEAFF.

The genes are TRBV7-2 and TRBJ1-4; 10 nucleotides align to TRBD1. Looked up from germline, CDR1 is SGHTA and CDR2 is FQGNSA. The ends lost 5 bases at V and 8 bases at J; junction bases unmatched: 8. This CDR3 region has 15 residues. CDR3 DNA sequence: TGTGCCAGCAGCGCGGGGACAGGGGAATGGGAAAAACTGTTTTTT. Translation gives CASSAGTGEWEKLFF.

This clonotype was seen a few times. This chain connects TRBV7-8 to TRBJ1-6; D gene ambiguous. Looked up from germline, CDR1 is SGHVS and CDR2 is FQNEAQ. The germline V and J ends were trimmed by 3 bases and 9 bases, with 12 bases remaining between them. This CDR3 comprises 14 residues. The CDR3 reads CASSLGNSLSPLHF. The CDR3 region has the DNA TGTGCCAGCAGCTTGGGGAATTCCCTTTCACCCCTCCACTTT.

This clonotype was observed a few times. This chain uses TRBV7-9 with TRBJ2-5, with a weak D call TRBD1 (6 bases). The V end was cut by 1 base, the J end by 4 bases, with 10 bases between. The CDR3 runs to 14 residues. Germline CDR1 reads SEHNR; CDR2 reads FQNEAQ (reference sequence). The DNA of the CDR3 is TGTGCCAGCAGCTTAGATCTAGGGGGAGAGACCCAGTACTTC. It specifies CASSLDLGGETQYF.

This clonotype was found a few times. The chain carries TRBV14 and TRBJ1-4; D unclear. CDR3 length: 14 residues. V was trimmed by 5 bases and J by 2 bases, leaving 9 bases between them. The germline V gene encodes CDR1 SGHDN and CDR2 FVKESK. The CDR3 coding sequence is TGTGCCAGCAGCGCGCGACTGACTAATGAAAAACTGTTTTTT. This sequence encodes CASSARLTNEKLFF.

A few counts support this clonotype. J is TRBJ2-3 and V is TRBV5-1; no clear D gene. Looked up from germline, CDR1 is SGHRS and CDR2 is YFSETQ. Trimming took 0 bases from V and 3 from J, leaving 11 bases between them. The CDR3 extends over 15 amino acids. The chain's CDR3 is CASSLEVGRTDTQYF. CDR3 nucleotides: TGCGCCAGCAGCTTGGAAGTGGGTAGAACAGATACGCAGTATTTT.

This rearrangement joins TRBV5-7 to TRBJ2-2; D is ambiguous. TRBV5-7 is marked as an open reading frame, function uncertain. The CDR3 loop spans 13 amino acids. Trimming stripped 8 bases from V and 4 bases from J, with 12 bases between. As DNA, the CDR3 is TGTGCCAGGGGCCCCCGTGTCACCGGGGAGCTGTTTTTT. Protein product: CARGPRVTGELFF.

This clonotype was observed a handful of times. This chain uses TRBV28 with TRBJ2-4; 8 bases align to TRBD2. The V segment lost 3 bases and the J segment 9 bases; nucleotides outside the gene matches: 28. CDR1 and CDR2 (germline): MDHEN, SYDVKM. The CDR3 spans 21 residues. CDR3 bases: TGTGCCAGCAGTTTCCCTGTAAGACAGACTACGAAAAGCGGGGGAGGGCCCATTCAGTACTTC. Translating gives CASSFPVRQTTKSGGGPIQYF.

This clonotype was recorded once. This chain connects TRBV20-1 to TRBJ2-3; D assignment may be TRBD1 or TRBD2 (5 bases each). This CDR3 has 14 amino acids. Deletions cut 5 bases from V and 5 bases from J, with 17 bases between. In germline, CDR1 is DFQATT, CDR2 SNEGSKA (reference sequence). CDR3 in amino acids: CSAREGAAQDTQYF. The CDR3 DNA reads TGCAGTGCTCGGGAAGGGGCAGCCCAAGATACGCAGTATTTT.

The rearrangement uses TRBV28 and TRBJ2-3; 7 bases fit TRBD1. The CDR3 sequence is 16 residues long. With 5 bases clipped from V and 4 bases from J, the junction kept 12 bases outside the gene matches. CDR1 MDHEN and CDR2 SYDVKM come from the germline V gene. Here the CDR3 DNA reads TGTGCCAGCAGTCTACGACAGGGAAGGGGCGCAGATACGCAGTATTTT. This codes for CASSLRQGRGADTQYF.

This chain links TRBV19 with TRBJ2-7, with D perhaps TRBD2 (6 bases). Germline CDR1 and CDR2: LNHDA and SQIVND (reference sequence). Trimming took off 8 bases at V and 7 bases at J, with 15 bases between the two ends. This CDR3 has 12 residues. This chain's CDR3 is CASSRGMSEQYF. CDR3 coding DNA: TGTGCCAGTTCGCGGGGAATGAGTGAGCAGTACTTC.

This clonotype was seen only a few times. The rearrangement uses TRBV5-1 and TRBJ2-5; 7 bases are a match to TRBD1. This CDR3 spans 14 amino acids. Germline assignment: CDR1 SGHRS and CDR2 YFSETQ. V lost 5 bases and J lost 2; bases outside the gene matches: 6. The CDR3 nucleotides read TGCGCCAGCAGTCATACGGGACAGCAAGAGACCCAGTACTTC. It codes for CASSHTGQQETQYF.

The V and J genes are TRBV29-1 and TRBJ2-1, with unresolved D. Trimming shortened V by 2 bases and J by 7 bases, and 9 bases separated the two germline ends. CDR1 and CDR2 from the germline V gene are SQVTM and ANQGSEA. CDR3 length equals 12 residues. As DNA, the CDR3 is TGCAGCGTTGAAATTTCCCAAAATGAGCAGTTCTTC. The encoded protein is CSVEISQNEQFF.

The CDR3 is CSAIWTRSTDTQYF. The CDR3 DNA is TGCAGCGCTATCTGGACTAGGAGCACAGATACGCAGTATTTT. This chain connects TRBV29-1 to TRBJ2-3, with 7 bases identical to TRBD2. CDR3 size: 14 residues. Germline values: CDR1 SQVTM, CDR2 ANQGSEA. V gave up 7 bases and J gave up 0 bases; unmatched junction bases: 7.

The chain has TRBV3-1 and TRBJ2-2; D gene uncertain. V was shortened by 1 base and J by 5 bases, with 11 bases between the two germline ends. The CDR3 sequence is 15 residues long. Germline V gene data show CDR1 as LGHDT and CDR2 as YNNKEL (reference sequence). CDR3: CASSQGRHPTGELFF. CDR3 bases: TGTGCCAGCAGCCAAGGACGCCACCCGACCGGGGAGCTGTTTTTT.

CDR3 region: CASSLGSAGAYEQYF. DNA for the CDR3: TGTGCCAGCAGCCTCGGGTCAGCGGGAGCCTACGAGCAGTACTTC. This chain links TRBV7-8 with TRBJ2-7, with 8 bases lining up with TRBD2. Germline V gives CDR1 SGHVS, CDR2 FQNEAQ. With V trimmed by 5 bases and J by 2 bases, 8 bases remained unmatched. This CDR3 has 15 amino acids.

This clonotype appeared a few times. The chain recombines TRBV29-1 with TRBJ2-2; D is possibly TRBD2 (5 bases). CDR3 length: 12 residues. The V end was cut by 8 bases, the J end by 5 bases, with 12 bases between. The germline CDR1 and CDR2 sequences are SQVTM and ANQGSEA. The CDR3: CSTARGTGELFF. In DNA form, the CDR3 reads TGCAGCACCGCCCGCGGGACCGGGGAGCTGTTTTTT.